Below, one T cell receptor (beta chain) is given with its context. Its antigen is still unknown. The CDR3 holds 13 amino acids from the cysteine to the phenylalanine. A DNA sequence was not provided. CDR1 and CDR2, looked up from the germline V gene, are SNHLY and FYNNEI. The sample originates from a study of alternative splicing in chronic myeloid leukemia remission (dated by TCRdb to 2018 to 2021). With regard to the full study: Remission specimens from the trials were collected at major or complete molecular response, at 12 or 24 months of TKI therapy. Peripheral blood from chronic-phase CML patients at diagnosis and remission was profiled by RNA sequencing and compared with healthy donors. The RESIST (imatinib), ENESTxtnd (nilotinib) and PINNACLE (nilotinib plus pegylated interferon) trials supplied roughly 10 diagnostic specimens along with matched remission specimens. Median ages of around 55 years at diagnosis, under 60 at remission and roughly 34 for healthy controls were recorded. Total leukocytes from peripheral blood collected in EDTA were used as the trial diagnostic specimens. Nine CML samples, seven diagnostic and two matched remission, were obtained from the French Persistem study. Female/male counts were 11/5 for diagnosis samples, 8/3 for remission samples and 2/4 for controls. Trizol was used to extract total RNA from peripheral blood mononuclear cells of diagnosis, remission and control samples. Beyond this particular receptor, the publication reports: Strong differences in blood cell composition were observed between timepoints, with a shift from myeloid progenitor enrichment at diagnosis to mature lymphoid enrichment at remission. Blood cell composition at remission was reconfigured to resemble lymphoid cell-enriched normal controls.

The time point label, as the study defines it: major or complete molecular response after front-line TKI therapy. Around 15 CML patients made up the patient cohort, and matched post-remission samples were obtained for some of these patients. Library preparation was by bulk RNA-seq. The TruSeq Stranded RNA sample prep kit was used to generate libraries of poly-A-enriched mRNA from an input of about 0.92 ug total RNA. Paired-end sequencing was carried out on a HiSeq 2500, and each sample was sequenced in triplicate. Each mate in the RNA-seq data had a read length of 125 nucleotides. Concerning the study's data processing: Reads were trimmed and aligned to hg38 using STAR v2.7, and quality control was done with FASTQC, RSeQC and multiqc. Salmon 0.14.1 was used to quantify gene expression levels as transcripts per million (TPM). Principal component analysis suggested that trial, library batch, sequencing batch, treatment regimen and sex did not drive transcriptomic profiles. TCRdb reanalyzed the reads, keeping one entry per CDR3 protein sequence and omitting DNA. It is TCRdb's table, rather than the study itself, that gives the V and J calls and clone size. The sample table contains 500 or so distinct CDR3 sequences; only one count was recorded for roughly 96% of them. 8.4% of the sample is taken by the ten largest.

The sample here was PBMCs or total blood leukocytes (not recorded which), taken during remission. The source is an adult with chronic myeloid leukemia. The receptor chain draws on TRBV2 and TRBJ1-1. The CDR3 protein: CASSVLGYTEAFF.